The rows below give T cell receptor beta chains drawn from one sample of a study of response to subunit inactivated influenza vaccine. In TCRdb, the RT-PCR reads were re-called with MiXCR into one record per CDR3 protein. The profile shows more than 400,000 distinct CDR3 sequences, approximately 7.3% of them singletons. Material: PBMCs from blood, obtained less than 30 months after vaccination. Receptors originate from a man between 50 and 69 years old who received an inactivated influenza vaccine. Both conserved end residues are part of each CDR3. The order of the fields is V gene, D gene, J gene, clone size, CDR3 protein, CDR3 DNA. The D gene is left open where the match is weak. Clone size is shown for a subset of rows, as once, few, many or a class of expanded clone.

>TRBV12-3/TRBV12-4|TRBD1|TRBJ1-2|.
CASSFEGQGPDTF
TGTGCCAGCAGTTTTGAGGGACAGGGGCCGGACACCTTC
>TRBV6-2/TRBV6-3|.|TRBJ2-3|few
CASTHAGGDFTDTQYF
TGTGCCAGCACCCACGCAGGGGGGGATTTCACAGATACGCAGTATTTT
>TRBV2|.|TRBJ1-4|.
CASLLLSTNEKLFF
TGTGCCAGCCTTCTTTTATCAACTAATGAAAAACTGTTTTTT
>TRBV10-2|.|TRBJ1-5|.
CASSEADIPSGPQHF
TGCGCCAGCAGTGAGGCAGACATACCGTCCGGGCCCCAGCATTTT
>TRBV10-3|TRBD1|TRBJ2-7|few
CAISSAQTGPTYEQYF
TGTGCCATCAGCTCCGCTCAGACAGGGCCGACCTACGAGCAGTACTTC
>TRBV29-1|.|TRBJ2-3|many
CSVDFLDLPDTQYF
TGCAGCGTTGATTTCCTGGACCTCCCAGATACGCAGTATTTT
>TRBV9|.|TRBJ2-3|many
CASSVDLGTGTDTQYF
TGTGCCAGCAGCGTAGATCTTGGGACCGGAACAGATACGCAGTATTTT
>TRBV12-3/TRBV12-4|TRBD1|TRBJ1-4|few
CASSPPRQGLAELFF
TGTGCCAGCAGCCCCCCGCGACAGGGTTTGGCGGAACTGTTTTTT
>TRBV5-1|.|TRBJ1-2|few
CASSLAPGSYGYTF
TGCGCCAGCAGCTTGGCTCCGGGAAGCTATGGCTACACCTTC
>TRBV4-1|TRBD1|TRBJ2-7|.
CASSQLPGQGSYEQYF
TGCGCCAGCAGCCAACTACCGGGACAGGGTAGCTACGAGCAGTACTTC
>TRBV27|.|TRBJ2-3|few
CASSTFSIWARTDTQYF
TGTGCCAGCAGTACTTTTTCGATTTGGGCCCGCACAGATACGCAGTATTTT
>TRBV14|.|TRBJ2-7|many
CASSQESQGLRNEQYF
TGTGCCAGCAGCCAAGAGAGTCAGGGGCTTAGGAACGAGCAGTACTTC
>TRBV20-1|.|TRBJ2-1|many
CSASPSGRAYNEQFF
TGCAGTGCTAGTCCGAGCGGGCGCGCCTACAATGAGCAGTTCTTC
>TRBV12-3/TRBV12-4|TRBD1|TRBJ2-5|.
CASSLGRGRAETQYF
TGTGCCAGCAGTTTAGGCAGGGGGCGGGCAGAGACCCAGTACTTC
>TRBV11-2|.|TRBJ2-7|.
CASSTDEPPYEQYF
TGTGCCAGCAGCACCGACGAACCCCCCTACGAGCAGTACTTC
>TRBV20-1|TRBD2|TRBJ2-7|.
CSANPGLAGVGAREQNF
TGCAGTGCTAATCCGGGACTAGCGGGAGTCGGGGCTCGCGAGCAGAACTTC
>TRBV20-1|.|TRBJ2-7|few
CSAPIQGYEQYF
TGCAGTGCCCCAATTCAGGGCTACGAGCAGTACTTC
>TRBV11-2|.|TRBJ2-4|.
CASSLRGSENIQYF
TGTGCCAGCAGCTTGAGGGGTAGCGAAAACATTCAGTACTTC
>TRBV4-3|TRBD2|TRBJ2-1|many
CASSPGLAGAYNEQFF
TGCGCCAGCAGCCCGGGACTAGCGGGGGCTTACAATGAGCAGTTCTTC
>TRBV7-9|.|TRBJ2-5|.
CASRPRFWEETQYF
TGTGCCAGCAGGCCGCGTTTTTGGGAAGAGACCCAGTACTTC
>TRBV5-1|.|TRBJ2-7|few
CASSLEGPPRLEQYF
TGCGCCAGCAGCTTGGAAGGGCCACCACGGCTCGAGCAGTACTTC
>TRBV6-2/TRBV6-3|.|TRBJ2-5|few
CASSPEKETQYF
TGTGCCAGCAGTCCGGAAAAAGAGACCCAGTACTTC
>TRBV5-1|.|TRBJ2-5|many
CASSSHPQETQYF
TGCGCCAGCAGCTCGCACCCTCAAGAGACCCAGTACTTC
>TRBV18|.|TRBJ1-4|.
CASSPRHTNEKLFF
TGTGCCAGCTCACCCCGTCATACTAATGAAAAACTGTTTTTT
>TRBV7-2|TRBD2|TRBJ2-5|.
CASSPRTSGAYF
TGTGCCAGCAGCCCCCGGACTAGCGGGGCCTACTTC
>TRBV5-1|.|TRBJ1-2|.
CASSLDVYGYTF
TGCGCCAGCAGCTTGGATGTCTATGGCTACACCTTC
>TRBV4-2|TRBD1|TRBJ1-4|.
CASSQAGGAFNEKLFF
TGTGCCAGCAGCCAGGCAGGGGGCGCCTTTAATGAAAAACTGTTTTTT
>TRBV28|.|TRBJ2-7|many
CASSLGGAETYEQYF
TGTGCCAGCAGTTTAGGGGGAGCGGAAACCTACGAGCAGTACTTC
>TRBV6-6|.|TRBJ2-7|many
CAGMGVTLYEQYF
TGTGCCGGAATGGGTGTTACCCTCTACGAGCAGTACTTC
>TRBV27|.|TRBJ2-4|.
CASSRSGANIQYF
TGTGCCAGCAGTAGGTCAGGGGCAAACATTCAGTACTTC
>TRBV5-1|.|TRBJ2-7|few
CASSQLDQNYEQYF
TGCGCCAGCAGCCAATTGGACCAAAACTACGAGCAGTACTTC
>TRBV20-1|.|TRBJ2-3|few
CSARKGRGLLTDTQYF
TGCAGTGCTAGGAAGGGGAGGGGGCTTCTGACAGATACGCAGTATTTT
>TRBV4-2|.|TRBJ2-5|few
CASSQSGETQYF
TGTGCCAGCAGCCAAAGCGGAGAGACCCAGTACTTC
>TRBV7-2|TRBD1|TRBJ2-1|.
CASSLDGQDYNEQFF
TGTGCCAGCAGCTTAGACGGACAGGATTACAATGAGCAGTTCTTC
>TRBV20-1|TRBD2|TRBJ2-3|.
CSACLAGGHLDTQYF
TGCAGTGCTTGCCTAGCGGGGGGCCATCTAGATACGCAGTATTTT